This T cell receptor beta chain was recovered during a study of OX40 agonist ivuxolimab in advanced cancers. As for the study in general: With a range of roughly 23 to 85, age averaged approximately 64 years, and approximately 83% were male.

This CDR3 has 14 residues. Germline-derived CDR1 and CDR2 are SGDLS and YYNGEE. The table came from immunoSEQ multiplex PCR; TCRdb's copy has only in-frame clones and leaves some out. Among some 70,000 clones listed, around four fifths were seen once. The specimen was CD4+ or CD8+ T cells sorted from blood, collected in a trial of the OX40 agonist ivuxolimab. The gene calls are TRBV9 and TRBJ2-5; TRBD1 matches 7 bases. TRBJ2-7 explains the end of the DNA better; the J call may be wrong. The receptor was derived from an adult with an advanced solid tumor such as melanoma, head and neck, liver or kidney cancer. In DNA, the CDR3 is TGTGCCAGCAGCGAGACAGGGTCTCCAAGCGAGCAGTACTTC. Residues: CASSETGSPSEQYF.